This section outlines one TCR beta chain sequence together with its context. The data were taken from a study of blood T cell repertoires in COVID-19. Study-wide background: COVID-19 samples collected from the United States, Italy and Spain covered acute and convalescent phases. Sample material is recorded as cDNA or gDNA derived from T cells, B-cell-depleted T cells, or PBMCs.

In the authors' methods: The authors estimated nucleated cell counts from reference gene primer amplification. The data were produced by immunoSEQ multiplex PCR, yet TCRdb's version contains in-frame clones alone and is incomplete. The DNA was the basis for D and trimming; V, J and clone size are from that table. The repertoire includes approximately 130,000 clones, roughly 81% of them detected once, and roughly 13% sits in the top ten. The length of the CDR3 is 17 residues. With V trimmed by 1 base and J by 8 bases, 11 bases remained unmatched. Germline V gene sequence: CDR1 SGHNT, CDR2 YYREEE (reference sequence).

The V and J genes are TRBV5-4 and TRBJ2-1, with TRBD2 matching over 11 bases. Sequences were obtained from peripheral blood. The TCR was taken from a human donor in a cohort sampled during active COVID-19. DNA of the CDR3: TGTGCCAGCAGCTTGAAACTAGCGGGGGCGGGCAGGCATGAGCAGTTCTTC. Its protein product is CASSLKLAGAGRHEQFF.